The 4 T cell receptor beta chains below were found in one sample sequenced in a study of blood T cell repertoires in COVID-19. Generated by immunoSEQ multiplex PCR, the TCRdb table keeps only in-frame clones and is missing some. The table has tens of thousands of clones, about 80% seen once; the top ten hold around 15%. Sequenced: peripheral blood. The source is a woman at least 80 years old with acute or convalescent COVID-19.

The chain joins TRBV18 to TRBJ1-5, with D perhaps matching TRBD1 (5 bases). CDR1 and CDR2 (germline): KGHSH, LQKENI. Trimming shortened V by 3 bases and J by 2 bases, and 8 bases separated the two germline ends. There are 14 residues in the CDR3. DNA for the CDR3: TGTGCCAGCTCACCGCCGGGGGGCAATCAGCCCCAGCATTTT. It encodes CASSPPGGNQPQHF.

The rearrangement uses TRBV5-4 and TRBJ1-4; tentatively, D is TRBD1 (5 bases). CDR1 is SGHNT and CDR2 is YYREEE in the germline V gene (reference sequence). The CDR3 runs to 15 residues. V shed 4 bases and J shed 7 bases, with 17 bases lying between them. The CDR3 region has the DNA TGTGCCAGCAGCATGCGGGTCCGCGGGGCTGAAAAACTGTTTTTT. Its translation is CASSMRVRGAEKLFF.

The chain combines TRBV6-4 with TRBJ1-1; D is unclear. This CDR3 has 11 residues. The V end was cut by 3 bases, the J end by 8 bases, with 7 bases between. Germline lookup yields CDR1 MRHNA and CDR2 SNTAGT. Here the CDR3 DNA reads TGTGCCAGCAGTGATGGCGGAGAAGCTTTCTTT. This gives the protein CASSDGGEAFF.

This clone was found a few times. V gene TRBV5-1 combines with J gene TRBJ2-1; 9 bases are a match to TRBD1. Trimming took 4 bases from V and 3 from J; bases not matched to a gene: 8. This CDR3 comprises 16 residues. CDR1 is SGHRS, CDR2 YFSETQ, per germline. The CDR3 DNA is TGCGCCAGCAGCCCCCAGGGACAGGGAAACTACAATGAGCAGTTCTTC. Its translation is CASSPQGQGNYNEQFF.